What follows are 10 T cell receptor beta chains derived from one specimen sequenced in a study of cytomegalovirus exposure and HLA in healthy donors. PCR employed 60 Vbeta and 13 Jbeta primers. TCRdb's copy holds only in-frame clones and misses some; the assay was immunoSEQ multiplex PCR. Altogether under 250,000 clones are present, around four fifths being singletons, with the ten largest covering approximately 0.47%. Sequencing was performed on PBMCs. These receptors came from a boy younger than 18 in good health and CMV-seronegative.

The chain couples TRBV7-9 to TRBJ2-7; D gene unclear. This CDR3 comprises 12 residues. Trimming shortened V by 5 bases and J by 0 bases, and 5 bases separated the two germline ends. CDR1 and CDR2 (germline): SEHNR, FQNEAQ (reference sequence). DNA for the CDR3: TGTGCCAGCAGCCTTATCTCCTACGAGCAGTACTTC. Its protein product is CASSLISYEQYF.

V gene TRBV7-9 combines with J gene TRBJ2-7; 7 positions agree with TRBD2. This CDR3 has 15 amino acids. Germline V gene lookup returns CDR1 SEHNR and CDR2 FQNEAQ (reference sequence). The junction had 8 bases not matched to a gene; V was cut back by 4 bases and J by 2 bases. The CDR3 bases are TGTGCCAGCAGCTCGGAAGAGCGGGACCCCTACGAGCAGTACTTC. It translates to CASSSEERDPYEQYF.

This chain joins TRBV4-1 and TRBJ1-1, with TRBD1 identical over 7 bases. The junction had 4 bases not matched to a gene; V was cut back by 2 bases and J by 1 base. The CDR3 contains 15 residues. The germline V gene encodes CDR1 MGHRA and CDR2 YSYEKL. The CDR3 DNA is TGCGCCAGCAGCCAACAGACAGGGCGGAACACTGAAGCTTTCTTT. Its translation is CASSQQTGRNTEAFF.

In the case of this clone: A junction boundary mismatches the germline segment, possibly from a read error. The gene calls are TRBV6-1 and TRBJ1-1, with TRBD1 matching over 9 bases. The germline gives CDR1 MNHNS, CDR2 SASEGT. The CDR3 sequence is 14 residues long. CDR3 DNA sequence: TGTGCCAGCAGGGAAGACAGGGGGTCTTTGTCGGCTTTCTTT. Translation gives CASREDRGSLSAFF.

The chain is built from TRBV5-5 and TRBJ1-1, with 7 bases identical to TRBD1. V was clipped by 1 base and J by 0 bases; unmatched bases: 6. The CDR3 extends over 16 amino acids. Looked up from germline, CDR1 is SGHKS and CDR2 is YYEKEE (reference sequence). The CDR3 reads CASSLYSGQLNTEAFF. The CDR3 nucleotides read TGTGCCAGCAGCTTGTACTCGGGACAGCTGAACACTGAAGCTTTCTTT.

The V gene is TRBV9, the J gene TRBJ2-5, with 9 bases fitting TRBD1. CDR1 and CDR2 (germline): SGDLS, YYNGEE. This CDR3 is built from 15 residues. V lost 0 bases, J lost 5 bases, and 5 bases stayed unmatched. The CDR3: CASSVVGTGRETQYF. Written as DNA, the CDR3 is TGTGCCAGCAGCGTAGTTGGGACAGGGAGGGAGACCCAGTACTTC.

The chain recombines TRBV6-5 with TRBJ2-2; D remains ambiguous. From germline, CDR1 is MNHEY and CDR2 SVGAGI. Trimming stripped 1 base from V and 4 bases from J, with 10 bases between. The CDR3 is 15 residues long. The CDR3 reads CASSYYPTTTGELFF. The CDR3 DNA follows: TGTGCCAGCAGTTACTATCCCACTACCACCGGGGAGCTGTTTTTT.

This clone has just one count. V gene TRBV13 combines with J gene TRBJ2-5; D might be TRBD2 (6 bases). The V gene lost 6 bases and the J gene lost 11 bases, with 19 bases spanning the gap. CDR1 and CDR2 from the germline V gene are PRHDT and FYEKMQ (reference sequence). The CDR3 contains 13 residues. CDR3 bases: TGTGCCAGCAGTTCCACTTCAAGGGCGGGGCAGTACTTC. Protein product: CASSSTSRAGQYF.

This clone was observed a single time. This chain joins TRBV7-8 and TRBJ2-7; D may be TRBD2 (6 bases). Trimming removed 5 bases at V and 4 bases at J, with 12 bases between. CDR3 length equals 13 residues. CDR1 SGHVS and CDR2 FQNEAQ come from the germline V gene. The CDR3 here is CASSRGIKYEQYF. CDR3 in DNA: TGTGCCAGCAGCCGGGGGATTAAGTACGAGCAGTACTTC.

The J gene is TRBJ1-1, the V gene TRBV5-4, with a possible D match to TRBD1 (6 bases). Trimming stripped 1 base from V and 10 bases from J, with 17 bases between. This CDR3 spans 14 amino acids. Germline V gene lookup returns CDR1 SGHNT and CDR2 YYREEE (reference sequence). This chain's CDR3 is CASSLRNRVGGAFF. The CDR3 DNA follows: TGTGCCAGCAGCTTGAGGAACAGGGTAGGAGGAGCTTTCTTT.